The rows below give T cell receptor beta chains drawn from one sample of a study of CD8 T cells in ankylosing spondylitis. TCRdb processed the 5' RACE reads anew with MiXCR; each CDR3 protein has one entry. The table includes 200,000 to 250,000 distinct CDR3 sequences, around 19% detected once. Sequencing was done on a sample of blood, either unsorted or a sorted T cell fraction (not recorded which). Source of these receptors: a male donor with ankylosing spondylitis. Both conserved end residues are part of each CDR3. Each record gives: D gene, V gene, clone size, J gene, CDR3 protein, CDR3 DNA. D genes are given only for firm matches. Not every row has a clone size; where given, it reads once, few, many or a size class.

d_gene: .; v_gene: TRBV20-1; abundance: few; j_gene: TRBJ2-3; CDR3aa: CSARDHLTGVVTDTQYF; CDR3nt: TGCAGTGCTAGAGATCATTTAACGGGAGTGGTAACAGATACGCAGTATTTT
d_gene: .; v_gene: TRBV12-3/TRBV12-4; abundance: many; j_gene: TRBJ2-5; CDR3aa: CASSALPVRETQYF; CDR3nt: TGTGCCAGCAGTGCCCTCCCGGTTCGAGAGACCCAGTACTTC
d_gene: TRBD1; v_gene: TRBV19; abundance: few; j_gene: TRBJ2-3; CDR3aa: CASSTGTGEADTQYF; CDR3nt: TGTGCCAGTAGTACGGGGACAGGGGAGGCAGATACGCAGTATTTT
d_gene: TRBD2; v_gene: TRBV6-1; abundance: .; j_gene: TRBJ2-1; CDR3aa: CASRKLAGVHNEQFF; CDR3nt: TGTGCCAGCAGAAAACTAGCGGGAGTCCACAATGAGCAGTTCTTC
d_gene: TRBD2; v_gene: TRBV25-1; abundance: .; j_gene: TRBJ2-1; CDR3aa: CASSGIGLAGGVEQFF; CDR3nt: TGTGCCAGCAGTGGAATCGGGCTAGCGGGAGGGGTTGAGCAGTTCTTC
d_gene: .; v_gene: TRBV4-1; abundance: .; j_gene: TRBJ2-5; CDR3aa: CASSQVEVSEETQYF; CDR3nt: TGCGCCAGCAGCCAAGTGGAGGTCAGCGAAGAGACCCAGTACTTC
d_gene: .; v_gene: TRBV12-3/TRBV12-4; abundance: few; j_gene: TRBJ1-5; CDR3aa: CASSGEEGGLYSNQPQHF; CDR3nt: TGTGCCAGCAGCGGGGAGGAAGGGGGATTATATAGCAATCAGCCCCAGCATTTT
d_gene: TRBD1; v_gene: TRBV6-5; abundance: .; j_gene: TRBJ2-1; CDR3aa: CASSYSDRPLDEQFF; CDR3nt: TGTGCCAGCAGTTACTCGGACAGGCCGCTCGATGAGCAGTTCTTC
d_gene: TRBD2; v_gene: TRBV5-1; abundance: few; j_gene: TRBJ2-1; CDR3aa: CASSVNSGMNEQFF; CDR3nt: TGCGCCAGCAGCGTGAATAGCGGGATGAATGAGCAGTTCTTC
d_gene: .; v_gene: TRBV3-1; abundance: once; j_gene: TRBJ2-4; CDR3aa: CASSQGDVGTPPILDKNIQYF; CDR3nt: TGTGCCAGCAGCCAAGGGGATGTTGGGACCCCGCCCATACTAGACAAAAACATTCAGTACTTC
d_gene: .; v_gene: TRBV7-9; abundance: few; j_gene: TRBJ2-1; CDR3aa: CASSGADNEQFF; CDR3nt: TGTGCCAGCAGCGGGGCGGACAATGAGCAGTTCTTC
d_gene: .; v_gene: TRBV5-4; abundance: many; j_gene: TRBJ1-4; CDR3aa: CASSEVRGSGKLFF; CDR3nt: TGTGCCAGCAGCGAGGTCCGGGGTTCTGGAAAACTGTTTTTT
d_gene: .; v_gene: TRBV7-9; abundance: .; j_gene: TRBJ2-7; CDR3aa: CASSPALGNLPYEQYF; CDR3nt: TGTGCCAGCAGCCCAGCCCTGGGGAACCTCCCCTACGAGCAGTACTTC
d_gene: .; v_gene: TRBV12-3/TRBV12-4; abundance: .; j_gene: TRBJ1-2; CDR3aa: CASSPKRGGKYGYTF; CDR3nt: TGTGCCAGCAGCCCTAAGCGCGGGGGAAAGTATGGCTACACCTTC
d_gene: TRBD2; v_gene: TRBV4-3; abundance: .; j_gene: TRBJ2-3; CDR3aa: CASSQDWGTSGRTTDTQYF; CDR3nt: TGCGCCAGCAGCCAAGATTGGGGGACTAGCGGGAGGACAACAGATACGCAGTATTTT
d_gene: .; v_gene: TRBV11-2; abundance: few; j_gene: TRBJ1-1; CDR3aa: CASSSESPEAFF; CDR3nt: TGTGCCAGCAGCTCCGAAAGCCCTGAAGCTTTCTTT
d_gene: .; v_gene: TRBV4-3; abundance: .; j_gene: TRBJ2-7; CDR3aa: CASSQDRVSWVEQYF; CDR3nt: TGCGCCAGCAGCCAAGATCGCGTCTCTTGGGTCGAGCAGTACTTC
d_gene: .; v_gene: TRBV4-1; abundance: .; j_gene: TRBJ2-1; CDR3aa: CASSQVPEILNNEQFF; CDR3nt: TGCGCCAGCAGCCAAGTTCCGGAGATTTTAAACAATGAGCAGTTCTTC
d_gene: TRBD1; v_gene: TRBV14; abundance: .; j_gene: TRBJ2-5; CDR3aa: CASSQDLAGTGLGETQYF; CDR3nt: TGTGCCAGCAGCCAAGACCTCGCCGGGACAGGGTTGGGGGAGACCCAGTACTTC
d_gene: TRBD1; v_gene: TRBV28; abundance: .; j_gene: TRBJ2-3; CDR3aa: CASSFPLSGQGVRDTQYF; CDR3nt: TGTGCCAGCAGTTTTCCTTTGAGTGGACAGGGGGTAAGAGATACGCAGTATTTT
d_gene: TRBD2; v_gene: TRBV7-8; abundance: .; j_gene: TRBJ2-7; CDR3aa: CASSDGLAEPDSDEQYF; CDR3nt: TGTGCCAGCAGCGATGGACTAGCGGAGCCAGATAGCGACGAGCAGTACTTC
d_gene: .; v_gene: TRBV4-1; abundance: few; j_gene: TRBJ2-4; CDR3aa: CASSHAPNPEVDIQYF; CDR3nt: TGCGCCAGCAGCCACGCCCCGAACCCAGAGGTCGACATTCAGTACTTC
d_gene: .; v_gene: TRBV12-3/TRBV12-4; abundance: many; j_gene: TRBJ1-3; CDR3aa: CASSPIGNTIYF; CDR3nt: TGTGCCAGCAGCCCGATTGGCAACACCATATATTTT
d_gene: .; v_gene: TRBV6-1; abundance: .; j_gene: TRBJ2-1; CDR3aa: CASSFTGDHYNEQFF; CDR3nt: TGTGCCAGCAGCTTCACCGGGGACCATTACAATGAGCAGTTCTTC
d_gene: TRBD1; v_gene: TRBV6-1; abundance: .; j_gene: TRBJ1-5; CDR3aa: CASSPYLYDRGYQPQHF; CDR3nt: TGTGCCAGCAGTCCTTACCTATACGACAGGGGGTATCAGCCCCAGCATTTT
d_gene: TRBD2; v_gene: TRBV4-3; abundance: few; j_gene: TRBJ2-2; CDR3aa: CASNLGLANTGELFF; CDR3nt: TGCGCCAGCAACCTCGGACTAGCGAACACCGGGGAGCTGTTTTTT
d_gene: .; v_gene: TRBV30; abundance: .; j_gene: TRBJ1-1; CDR3aa: CAWTHQGGTEAFF; CDR3nt: TGTGCCTGGACCCATCAGGGAGGCACTGAAGCTTTCTTT
d_gene: .; v_gene: TRBV6-1; abundance: .; j_gene: TRBJ1-5; CDR3aa: CASSPYGDQPQHF; CDR3nt: TGTGCCAGCAGTCCCTATGGGGATCAGCCCCAGCATTTT
d_gene: .; v_gene: TRBV29-1; abundance: few; j_gene: TRBJ2-7; CDR3aa: CSAEWGGHEQYF; CDR3nt: TGCAGCGCGGAATGGGGGGGCCACGAGCAGTACTTC
d_gene: .; v_gene: TRBV7-3; abundance: few; j_gene: TRBJ2-3; CDR3aa: CASSLSGAYTDTQYF; CDR3nt: TGTGCCAGCAGCTTAAGCGGGGCCTACACAGATACGCAGTATTTT
d_gene: .; v_gene: TRBV20-1; abundance: few; j_gene: TRBJ2-7; CDR3aa: CSARDDRLPSWEQYF; CDR3nt: TGCAGTGCTAGAGATGACAGGCTCCCCTCTTGGGAGCAGTACTTC
d_gene: TRBD2; v_gene: TRBV27; abundance: few; j_gene: TRBJ2-2; CDR3aa: CASRGLAGTGELFF; CDR3nt: TGTGCCAGCCGAGGACTAGCGGGGACCGGGGAGCTGTTTTTT
d_gene: .; v_gene: TRBV12-3/TRBV12-4; abundance: .; j_gene: TRBJ2-1; CDR3aa: CASSLGVLSYNEQFF; CDR3nt: TGTGCCAGCAGTTTGGGAGTGCTAAGTTACAATGAGCAGTTCTTC
d_gene: .; v_gene: TRBV7-8; abundance: .; j_gene: TRBJ2-5; CDR3aa: CASSPHPTETQYF; CDR3nt: TGTGCCAGCAGCCCTCATCCGACAGAGACCCAGTACTTC
d_gene: .; v_gene: TRBV4-3; abundance: .; j_gene: TRBJ2-7; CDR3aa: CASSQSRAGSFYEQYF; CDR3nt: TGCGCCAGCAGCCAATCCAGGGCCGGGAGCTTCTACGAGCAGTACTTC
d_gene: .; v_gene: TRBV2; abundance: .; j_gene: TRBJ2-1; CDR3aa: CASRSGPPPYRNEQFF; CDR3nt: TGTGCCAGCAGGTCCGGGCCCCCTCCCTACCGCAATGAGCAGTTCTTC
d_gene: .; v_gene: TRBV20-1; abundance: few; j_gene: TRBJ2-7; CDR3aa: CSARWGIEQYF; CDR3nt: TGCAGTGCTAGATGGGGGATCGAGCAGTACTTC
d_gene: TRBD2; v_gene: TRBV20-1; abundance: many; j_gene: TRBJ2-7; CDR3aa: CSARDLGGSYEQYF; CDR3nt: TGCAGTGCTAGAGACCTGGGGGGGTCCTACGAGCAGTACTTC
d_gene: .; v_gene: TRBV30; abundance: few; j_gene: TRBJ2-3; CDR3aa: CPKTDTQYF; CDR3nt: TGTCCCAAGACAGATACGCAGTATTTT
d_gene: .; v_gene: TRBV5-6; abundance: few; j_gene: TRBJ2-2; CDR3aa: CASGPDTGPNTGELFF; CDR3nt: TGTGCCAGCGGACCCGATACAGGGCCGAACACCGGGGAGCTGTTTTTT
d_gene: .; v_gene: TRBV20-1; abundance: few; j_gene: TRBJ2-7; CDR3aa: CSARDKQPSYEQYF; CDR3nt: TGCAGTGCTAGAGACAAACAACCCTCCTACGAGCAGTACTTC
d_gene: TRBD2; v_gene: TRBV29-1; abundance: many; j_gene: TRBJ2-7; CDR3aa: CSALEPSGAHEQYF; CDR3nt: TGCAGCGCCCTCGAACCTAGCGGGGCGCACGAGCAGTACTTC
d_gene: .; v_gene: TRBV12-3/TRBV12-4; abundance: .; j_gene: TRBJ2-1; CDR3aa: CASILGTRGPNEQFF; CDR3nt: TGTGCCAGCATACTCGGGACTAGGGGGCCCAATGAGCAGTTCTTC
d_gene: TRBD1; v_gene: TRBV6-5; abundance: .; j_gene: TRBJ2-3; CDR3aa: CASSRDRETQYF; CDR3nt: TGTGCCAGCAGTCGGGACAGGGAGACGCAGTATTTT
d_gene: TRBD1; v_gene: TRBV20-1; abundance: .; j_gene: TRBJ2-1; CDR3aa: CSAREPGQGHNEQFF; CDR3nt: TGCAGTGCTAGAGAACCGGGACAGGGACACAATGAGCAGTTCTTC
d_gene: .; v_gene: TRBV29-1; abundance: .; j_gene: TRBJ1-2; CDR3aa: CSVRGADYGYTF; CDR3nt: TGCAGCGTTCGGGGGGCCGACTATGGCTACACCTTC
d_gene: .; v_gene: TRBV11-3; abundance: .; j_gene: TRBJ2-7; CDR3aa: CASSSRHSYEQYF; CDR3nt: TGTGCCAGCAGCTCCCGACACTCCTACGAGCAGTACTTC
d_gene: .; v_gene: TRBV10-3; abundance: many; j_gene: TRBJ2-3; CDR3aa: CAASRGVSTDTQYF; CDR3nt: TGTGCCGCCTCCAGGGGTGTGAGCACAGATACGCAGTATTTT
d_gene: TRBD2; v_gene: TRBV12-3/TRBV12-4; abundance: .; j_gene: TRBJ2-1; CDR3aa: CASSVTSGSSYNEQFF; CDR3nt: TGTGCCAGCAGTGTTACTAGCGGTAGCTCCTACAATGAGCAGTTCTTC
d_gene: .; v_gene: TRBV27; abundance: .; j_gene: TRBJ2-7; CDR3aa: CASRPSGDYEQYF; CDR3nt: TGTGCCAGCAGACCATCAGGGGACTACGAGCAGTACTTC
d_gene: .; v_gene: TRBV20-1; abundance: .; j_gene: TRBJ1-1; CDR3aa: CSARDTEAFF; CDR3nt: TGCAGTGCTAGGGACACTGAAGCTTTCTTT
d_gene: .; v_gene: TRBV24-1; abundance: many; j_gene: TRBJ2-5; CDR3aa: CATSDTTQETQYF; CDR3nt: TGTGCCACCAGTGACACAACTCAAGAGACCCAGTACTTC
d_gene: .; v_gene: TRBV27; abundance: many; j_gene: TRBJ2-3; CDR3aa: CASSFLVSTDTQYF; CDR3nt: TGTGCCAGCAGTTTCCTGGTTAGCACAGATACGCAGTATTTT
d_gene: .; v_gene: TRBV28; abundance: few; j_gene: TRBJ2-5; CDR3aa: CASSNWRQETQYF; CDR3nt: TGTGCCAGCAGTAATTGGCGGCAAGAGACCCAGTACTTC
d_gene: .; v_gene: TRBV28; abundance: .; j_gene: TRBJ2-7; CDR3aa: CASSSGMSLASSYEQYF; CDR3nt: TGTGCCAGCAGCTCCGGTATGAGCCTGGCGAGCTCCTACGAGCAGTACTTC